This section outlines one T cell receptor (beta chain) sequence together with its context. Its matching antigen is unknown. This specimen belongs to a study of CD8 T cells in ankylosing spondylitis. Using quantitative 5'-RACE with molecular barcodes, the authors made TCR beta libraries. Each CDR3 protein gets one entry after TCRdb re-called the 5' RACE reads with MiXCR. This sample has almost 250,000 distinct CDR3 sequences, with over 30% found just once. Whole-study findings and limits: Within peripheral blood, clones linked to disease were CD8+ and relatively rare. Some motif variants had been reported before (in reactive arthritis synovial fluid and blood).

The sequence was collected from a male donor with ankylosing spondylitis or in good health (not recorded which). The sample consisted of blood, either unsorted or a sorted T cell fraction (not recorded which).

The CDR3 sequence is CASSLSVLMNTEAFF. The CDR3 region has the DNA TGTGCCAGCAGCTTATCGGTCCTCATGAACACTGAAGCTTTCTTT. The rearrangement joins TRBV7-6 to TRBJ1-1; D uncertain. The CDR3 totals 15 residues. Per the germline V gene, CDR1 is SGHVS and CDR2 is FNYEAQ. V shed 2 bases and J shed 0 bases, with 10 bases lying between them.